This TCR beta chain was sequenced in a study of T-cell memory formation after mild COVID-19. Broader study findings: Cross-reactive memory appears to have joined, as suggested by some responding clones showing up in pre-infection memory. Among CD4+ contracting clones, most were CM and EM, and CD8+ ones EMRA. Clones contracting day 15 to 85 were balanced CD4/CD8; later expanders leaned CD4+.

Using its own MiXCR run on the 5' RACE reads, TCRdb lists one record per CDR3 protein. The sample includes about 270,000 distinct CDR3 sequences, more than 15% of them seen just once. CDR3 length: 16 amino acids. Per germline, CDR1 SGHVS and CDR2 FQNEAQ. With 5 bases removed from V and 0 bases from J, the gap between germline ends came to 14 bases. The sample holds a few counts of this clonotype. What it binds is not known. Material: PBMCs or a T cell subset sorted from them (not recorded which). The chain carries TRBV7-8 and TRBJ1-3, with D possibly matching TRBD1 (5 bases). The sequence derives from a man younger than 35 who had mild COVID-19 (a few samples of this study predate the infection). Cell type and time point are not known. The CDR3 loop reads CASSPRGHGSGNTIYF. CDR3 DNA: TGTGCCAGCAGCCCCAGAGGACATGGCTCTGGAAACACCATATATTTT.